A single sample is the source of the 24 T cell receptor beta chains below, sequenced in a study of shared clonotypes between healthy human individuals. Some clones are missing from TCRdb's copy, which holds only in-frame ones; the method was immunoSEQ multiplex PCR. The repertoire holds some 1.4 million clones, with around 95% as singletons. Sequenced input: naive CD4+ T cells sorted from blood. Noted subset: CD45RA+ positively selected. These receptors were obtained from a man under 40 in good health.

This chain connects TRBV6-1 to TRBJ2-7; D ambiguous. The CDR3 contains 15 residues. CDR1 is MNHNS and CDR2 is SASEGT in the germline V gene. V was trimmed by 0 bases and J by 2 bases, leaving 11 bases between them. Here the CDR3 reads CASSEAKARAYEQYF. The CDR3 DNA reads as TGTGCCAGCAGTGAAGCTAAGGCCCGCGCCTACGAGCAGTACTTC.

The V call is TRBV5-1, the J call TRBJ2-7; D not certain. This CDR3 region has 14 residues. Trimming shortened V by 4 bases and J by 6 bases, and 17 bases separated the two germline ends. In germline, CDR1 is SGHRS, CDR2 YFSETQ. CDR3 region: CASSPEPTKVEQYF. The DNA for the CDR3 is TGCGCCAGCAGCCCCGAACCGACGAAGGTCGAGCAGTACTTC.

CDR3 residues: CASSVLAGPSLNEQFF. DNA of the CDR3: TGTGCCAGCAGCGTTCTAGCGGGACCCAGCCTCAATGAGCAGTTCTTC. The J gene is TRBJ2-1, the V gene TRBV9; 9 bases match TRBD2. This CDR3 is built from 16 residues. Germline V gene data show CDR1 as SGDLS and CDR2 as YYNGEE. V dropped 2 bases and J dropped 6; count of bases not matched to a gene: 9.

Regarding this clone: In the same sample, other DNA sequences code for this CDR3. The chain combines TRBV6-5 with TRBJ2-6; D gene uncertain. V gave up 5 bases and J gave up 0 bases, with 5 bases separating them. This CDR3 is 14 amino acids long. Germline V lookup: CDR1 MNHEY, CDR2 SVGAGI. The CDR3 region is CASSPSSGANVLTF. Written as DNA, the CDR3 is TGTGCCAGCAGTCCTTCCTCTGGGGCCAACGTCCTGACTTTC.

The V call is TRBV29-1, the J call TRBJ1-2, with D unclear. Germline lookup yields CDR1 SQVTM and CDR2 ANQGSEA. V was trimmed by 0 bases and J by 7 bases, leaving 6 bases between them. The CDR3 runs to 11 residues. The CDR3 DNA follows: TGCAGCGTTGAAGATCGGGGTGGCTACACCTTC. Protein sequence: CSVEDRGGYTF.

The V call is TRBV29-1, the J call TRBJ2-3; D unresolved. There are 12 residues in the CDR3. V gave up 8 bases and J gave up 0 bases, with 9 bases separating them. CDR1 is SQVTM and CDR2 is ANQGSEA in the germline V gene. The DNA of the CDR3 is TGCAGCCTTCGTAGTAGCACAGATACGCAGTATTTT. As protein: CSLRSSTDTQYF.

The rearrangement joins TRBV27 to TRBJ1-2; D possibly corresponds to TRBD1 (5 bases). CDR3 length: 15 residues. Trimming stripped 5 bases from V and 4 bases from J, with 17 bases between. Germline V lookup: CDR1 MNHEY, CDR2 SMNVEV (reference sequence). This CDR3 reads CASSLDRDWGYGYTF. The CDR3 DNA follows: TGTGCCAGCAGTCTAGATAGGGACTGGGGCTATGGCTACACCTTC.

This CDR3 is CASSPWGVGTEAFF. CDR3 DNA sequence: TGTGCCAGCTCACCATGGGGGGTCGGCACTGAAGCTTTCTTT. The chain recombines TRBV18 with TRBJ1-1; possibly TRBD1 for D (5 bases). The CDR3 consists of 14 residues. Trimming shortened V by 2 bases and J by 4 bases, and 11 bases separated the two germline ends. The germline V gene has CDR1 KGHSH and CDR2 LQKENI. Supplemented by reference TRBV18 and TRBJ1-1, the full variable domain reads NAGVMQNPRHLVRRRGQEARLRCSPMKGHSHVYWYRQLPEEGLKFMVYLQKENIIDESGMPKERFSAEFPKEGPSILRIQQVVRGDSAAYFCASSPWGVGTEAFFGQGTRLTVV.

This clone showed up just once. The same CDR3 arises from other DNA sequences in this sample as well. The chain uses TRBV28 and TRBJ1-5, with D uncertain. Germline V gene sequence: CDR1 MDHEN, CDR2 SYDVKM. V was pared by 5 bases and J by 9 bases, with 11 bases between. The CDR3 loop spans 12 amino acids. CDR3 sequence: CASSPPGRPQHF. The CDR3 DNA reads TGTGCCAGCAGTCCGCCCGGGCGGCCCCAGCATTTT. Full variable domain (missing parts from reference TRBV28 and TRBJ1-5): DVKVTQSSRYLVKRTGEKVFLECVQDMDHENMFWYRQDPGLGLRLIYFSYDVKMKEKGDIPEGYSVSREKKERFSLILESASTNQTSMYLCASSPPGRPQHFGDGTRLSIL.

The chain uses TRBV2 and TRBJ2-7; the D gene could be TRBD1 or TRBD2 (6 bases each). There are 15 residues in the CDR3. Germline lookup yields CDR1 SNHLY and CDR2 FYNNEI. The V and J ends lost 6 bases and 6 bases respectively, with 21 bases between them. The CDR3 sequence is CASRPPLGGHGEQYF. The CDR3 DNA is TGTGCCAGCAGACCCCCGCTAGGGGGGCACGGCGAGCAGTACTTC.

This chain connects TRBV29-1 to TRBJ2-3; 14 bases match TRBD2. The V gene end was trimmed by 4 bases and the J gene end by 0 bases; junction bases not matched to a gene: 3. Germline V gene data show CDR1 as SQVTM and CDR2 as ANQGSEA. The CDR3 consists of 16 residues. The CDR3 nucleotides are TGCAGCGTTGGACTAGCGGGAGGGCACAGCACAGATACGCAGTATTTT. As protein: CSVGLAGGHSTDTQYF.

The chain has TRBV5-1 and TRBJ2-5; D call uncertain. CDR3 length: 14 residues. Between the trimmed V and J ends, which lost 0 bases and 2 bases, there was a span of 8 bases. CDR1 is SGHRS and CDR2 is YFSETQ in the germline V gene. The CDR3: CASSLVAPQETQYF. In nucleotides, the CDR3 is TGCGCCAGCAGCTTGGTGGCGCCGCAAGAGACCCAGTACTTC.

With regard to this clone: At one end, the junction sequence differs from germline, possibly due to a read error. This CDR3 is CASSLGTGTHF. The CDR3 region has the DNA TGTGCCAGCAGCTTAGGGACCGGGACACACTTC. V gene TRBV11-2 combines with J gene TRBJ2-7, with D tentatively TRBD1 (6 bases). CDR1 and CDR2 (germline): SGHAT, FQNNGV. There are 11 residues in the CDR3.

The chain recombines TRBV28 with TRBJ2-1; tentatively, D is TRBD2 (5 bases). Germline V CDR1 and CDR2: MDHEN, SYDVKM. V was pared by 9 bases and J by 4 bases, with 13 bases between. The CDR3 has 13 residues. The CDR3 region is CASRAGPYNEQFF. The DNA for the CDR3 is TGTGCCAGTCGTGCGGGTCCTTACAATGAGCAGTTCTTC.

In DNA form, the CDR3 reads TGTGCCAGCAGTATCAGGGGGCCCCAAGAGACCCAGTACTTC. Amino acid sequence: CASSIRGPQETQYF. The rearrangement uses TRBV27 and TRBJ2-5, with TRBD1 identical over 8 bases. The CDR3 sequence is 14 residues long. The J segment lost 1 base and the V segment lost 5 bases, leaving 3 bases of the junction unmatched. Germline-derived CDR1 and CDR2 are MNHEY and SMNVEV (reference sequence).

The gene calls are TRBV10-2 and TRBJ2-5, with 11 bases matching TRBD1. The CDR3 contains 15 residues. Trimming at V came to 5 bases and at J to 1 base, leaving 3 bases not matched to a gene. CDR1 WSHSY and CDR2 SAAADI come from the germline V gene. The CDR3 DNA sequence: TGCGCCAGCAGTCCCGGGACAGGGGGCCAAGAGACCCAGTACTTC. This encodes CASSPGTGGQETQYF.

This rearrangement joins TRBV5-1 to TRBJ2-1; D uncertain. The CDR3 has 13 amino acids. Deletions cut 5 bases from V and 6 bases from J, with 12 bases between. In germline, CDR1 is SGHRS, CDR2 YFSETQ. The CDR3 protein is CASRPGSGNEQFF. Here the CDR3 DNA reads TGCGCCAGCAGGCCCGGGTCCGGCAATGAGCAGTTCTTC.

This chain joins TRBV5-4 and TRBJ2-7, with D tentatively TRBD2 (6 bases). CDR1 is SGHNT, CDR2 YYREEE, per germline (reference sequence). The CDR3 is made up of 15 amino acids. Trimming removed 1 base from V and 0 bases from J, with 11 bases in between. The CDR3 DNA follows: TGTGCCAGCAGCTTGACTCGGGGGAGCTCCTACGAGCAGTACTTC. As protein: CASSLTRGSSYEQYF.

A note on this clone: Other DNA sequences in this specimen translate into the identical CDR3. The chain has TRBV7-2 and TRBJ2-7; D remains ambiguous. Per the germline V gene, CDR1 is SGHTA and CDR2 is FQGNSA. CDR3 length equals 13 residues. V lost 0 bases to trimming and J lost 4 bases, with 7 bases between them. The CDR3 is CASSLALGYEQYF. The CDR3 DNA follows: TGTGCCAGCAGCTTAGCGCTAGGTTACGAGCAGTACTTC.

The rearrangement uses TRBV11-2 and TRBJ2-7; D unresolved. The germline CDR1 and CDR2 sequences are SGHAT and FQNNGV. This CDR3 is built from 11 residues. V lost 5 bases to trimming and J lost 6 bases, with 8 bases between them. CDR3 sequence (DNA): TGTGCCAGCAGCCACCGGTCCGAGCAGTACTTC. This codes for CASSHRSEQYF. Complete variable domain (other parts from reference TRBV11-2 and TRBJ2-7): EAGVAQSPRYKIIEKRQSVAFWCNPISGHATLYWYQQILGQGPKLLIQFQNNGVVDDSQLPKDRFSAERLKGVDSTLKIQPAKLEDSAVYLCASSHRSEQYFGPGTRLTVT.

The CDR3 sequence is CASSESGTGITDTQYF. The CDR3 DNA reads TGCGCCAGCAGTGAGTCAGGGACAGGGATAACAGATACGCAGTATTTT. V is TRBV10-1 and J is TRBJ2-3; 9 nucleotides align to TRBD1. Germline V lookup: CDR1 WNHNN, CDR2 SYGVQD (reference sequence). This CDR3 contains 16 residues. V lost 0 bases and J lost 3; bases outside the gene matches: 4.

The chain links TRBV7-9 to TRBJ1-2, with D maybe TRBD1 (6 bases). This CDR3 is built from 15 residues. Germline loops: CDR1 SEHNR, CDR2 FQNEAQ (reference sequence). The V and J ends lost 1 base and 6 bases respectively, with 15 bases between them. CDR3 region: CASSLGGTSGDGYTF. In DNA, the CDR3 is TGTGCCAGCAGCTTAGGGGGGACCTCAGGGGATGGCTACACCTTC.

The chain links TRBV4-3 to TRBJ1-1; unclear D gene. Trimming removed 0 bases at V and 6 bases at J, with 14 bases between. CDR1 LGHNA and CDR2 YSLEER come from the germline V gene. The CDR3 covers 15 residues. The CDR3 nucleotides read TGCGCCAGCAGCCAAGATCTGTTGGGTATCGCTGAAGCTTTCTTT. It codes for CASSQDLLGIAEAFF.

CDR3 in DNA: TGTGCCAGCAGTTCCCACGTAGCGGGAGTCGGGGAGACCCAGTACTTC. Translation gives CASSSHVAGVGETQYF. This chain joins TRBV6-6 and TRBJ2-5; 9 positions match TRBD2. Germline values: CDR1 MNHNY, CDR2 SVGAGI (reference sequence). CDR3 length equals 16 residues. The V and J ends lost 4 bases and 5 bases, in that order; junction bases with no gene match: 11.